Reported below is one T cell receptor (beta chain). The sample originates from a study of control samples from healthy donors and cancer patients. Germline CDR1 and CDR2: LGHNT and FRNRAP. V shed 7 bases and J shed 2 bases, with 17 bases lying between them. The CDR3 is made up of 15 amino acids. Using immunoSEQ multiplex PCR, the repertoire was profiled, and TCRdb retains in-frame clones only, with some absent. The sample includes approximately 140,000 clones, 90% to 95% of them seen just once. The J gene is TRBJ2-5, the V gene TRBV12-5; D not resolved. This sequence originates from a man aged 18 to 29 in good health. The source material was blood. CDR3 DNA: TGTGCTAGTGCTAACAATCGAGGATTGCAAGAGACCCAGTACTTC. This gives the protein CASANNRGLQETQYF.